The following is a TCR beta chain sequence with its context. The data belong to a study of cytomegalovirus exposure and HLA in healthy donors. Germline V gene sequence: CDR1 SNHLY, CDR2 FYNNEI. V was cut by 9 bases and J by 1 base, with 9 bases left in between. This CDR3 has 12 residues. PCR involved 60 Vbeta and 13 Jbeta primers. The protocol was immunoSEQ multiplex PCR, while the TCRdb copy is restricted to in-frame clones and leaves out a portion. Here the sample spans 150,000 to 200,000 clones, roughly 84% being singletons. The clonotype was recovered from a girl between 2 and 10 years old in good health and CMV-seropositive. Sequencing input: PBMCs. The rearrangement joins TRBV2 to TRBJ1-1; D is possibly TRBD1 (5 bases). DNA for the CDR3: TGTGCCAGGGGTACAGGGAACACTGAAGCTTTCTTT. Amino acids: CARGTGNTEAFF.